Given below is one T cell receptor (beta chain) in context. This record belongs to a study of blood T cell repertoires in COVID-19. The wider study: Material from acute and convalescent COVID-19 was sourced from the United States, Italy and Spain. PBMCs, B-cell-depleted T cells, or T cells provided the cDNA or gDNA that made up the material.

This CDR3 is 13 amino acids long. V was clipped by 2 bases and J by 8 bases; unmatched bases: 4. Germline CDR1 is KGHDR and CDR2 is SFDVKD. Study processing details: Nucleated cell number was recorded as an estimate derived from reference gene primer amplification. Here immunoSEQ multiplex PCR was the method, and the copy in TCRdb shows in-frame clones only, minus some. Clone size and the V and J calls come from that table; the DNA yielded D and trimming. This table has about 370,000 clones, more than 80% appearing once. Recruited during active infection, patients (from Seattle) were subsequently followed longitudinally.

The sample taken for sequencing was peripheral blood. The chain has TRBV24-1 and TRBJ1-2, with 7 bases identical to TRBD1. The sequence derives from a young woman with COVID-19, enrolled during active disease. For the CDR3, the DNA is TGTGCCACCAGTGATTGGACAGGTGAGGGCTACACCTTC. Its protein is CATSDWTGEGYTF.